The 10 T cell receptor beta chains reported below all come from one sample, sequenced in a study of Ad26.COV2.S vaccination and SARS-CoV-2 variants. The treatment: some 20 received Ad26.COV2.S at low or high dose, single or two shots; several received placebo; per-sample allocation not given. Repertoires come from day 63 after the first vaccine or placebo injection. Method: immunoSEQ multiplex PCR; TCRdb's copy keeps in-frame clones and lacks some. The sample has roughly 420,000 clones, about 91% seen once. The source was peripheral blood, collected in a trial of Ad26.COV2.S vaccine versus placebo. The receptors were gathered from a person between 18 and 65 years old who received the Ad26.COV2.S COVID-19 vaccine or a placebo.

The V gene is TRBV19, the J gene TRBJ1-4; D may be TRBD1 (6 bases). The length of the CDR3 is 15 residues. Deletions cut 9 bases from V and 5 bases from J, with 19 bases between. Germline V gene lookup returns CDR1 LNHDA and CDR2 SQIVND (reference sequence). CDR3 region: CASKALARGNEKLFF. The CDR3 DNA is TGTGCCAGCAAGGCATTGGCCAGGGGAAATGAAAAACTGTTTTTT. Drawing the rest from reference TRBV19 and TRBJ1-4, the complete variable domain is DGGITQSPKYLFRKEGQNVTLSCEQNLNHDAMYWYRQDPGQGLRLIYYSQIVNDFQKGDIAEGYSVSREKKESFPLTVTSAQKNPTAFYLCASKALARGNEKLFFGSGTQLSVL.

This chain connects TRBV7-6 to TRBJ1-5; no reliable D call. CDR1 is SGHVS, CDR2 FNYEAQ, per germline. Deletions cut 1 base from V and 7 bases from J, with 17 bases between. This CDR3 is 16 amino acids long. The CDR3 bases are TGTGCCAGCAGCTTAGAAACCGCGCCAGTCAGCCAGCCCCAGCATTTT. It translates to CASSLETAPVSQPQHF.

The chain combines TRBV19 with TRBJ2-2; D is tentatively TRBD1 or TRBD2 (6 bases each). Between the trimmed V and J ends, which lost 2 bases and 4 bases, there was a span of 11 bases. Per the germline V gene, CDR1 is LNHDA and CDR2 is SQIVND (reference sequence). The CDR3 extends over 15 amino acids. The CDR3 DNA reads as TGTGCCAGTAGTATACTCGGAGGGGGCACCGGGGAGCTGTTTTTT. This encodes CASSILGGGTGELFF.

The genes are TRBV9 and TRBJ1-2; TRBD1 is a possible D gene (6 bases). V was trimmed by 0 bases and J by 0 bases, leaving 12 bases between them. CDR1 is SGDLS and CDR2 is YYNGEE in the germline V gene. The CDR3 covers 16 residues. The CDR3 protein is CASSVAWDTSNYGYTF. Here the CDR3 DNA reads TGTGCCAGCAGCGTAGCGTGGGACACGTCTAACTATGGCTACACCTTC. The entire variable domain, with the rest obtained from reference TRBV9 and TRBJ1-2, is as follows: DSGVTQTPKHLITATGQRVTLRCSPRSGDLSVYWYQQSLDQGLQFLIQYYNGEERAKGNILERFSAQQFPDLHSELNLSSLELGDSALYFCASSVAWDTSNYGYTFGSGTRLTVV.

The CDR3 bases are TGCAGCGTTGAGTGGCTAGCGACCTTGTACCAAGAGACCCAGTACTTC. Translated, it gives CSVEWLATLYQETQYF. The V and J genes are TRBV29-1 and TRBJ2-5, with a possible D match to TRBD2 (6 bases). This CDR3 comprises 16 residues. Trimming cost V 3 bases and J 0 bases, with 17 bases left between them. CDR1 is SQVTM and CDR2 is ANQGSEA in the germline V gene.

The chain links TRBV24-1 to TRBJ2-2; tentatively, D is TRBD2 (6 bases). The CDR3 runs 19 residues. The V gene's germline CDR1 is KGHDR and CDR2 SFDVKD. The V end lost 2 bases, the J end lost 2 bases, and 20 bases lay between the germline ends. CDR3 in amino acids: CATSDSGPDGAGNTGELFF. The CDR3 nucleotides are TGTGCCACCAGTGATTCGGGCCCCGACGGAGCGGGCAACACCGGGGAGCTGTTTTTT.

The genes are TRBV7-2 and TRBJ2-7, with 12 bases lining up with TRBD1. Trimming cost V 4 bases and J 6 bases; bases outside gene matches: 7. The CDR3 totals 15 residues. From germline, CDR1 is SGHTA and CDR2 FQGNSA. The CDR3 DNA sequence: TGTGCCAGCAGCTGGGACAGGGGGCGAGGGCGCGAGCAGTACTTC. Translation gives CASSWDRGRGREQYF.

Concerning this clone: At the DNA level, this CDR3 is encoded by other sequences in the same sample as well. V and J are TRBV7-9 and TRBJ1-2; D gene uncertain. V shed 0 bases and J shed 2 bases, with 4 bases lying between them. The CDR3 loop spans 13 amino acids. Per germline, CDR1 SEHNR and CDR2 FQNEAQ (reference sequence). The CDR3 bases are TGTGCCAGCAGCTTAGCGGGAAACTATGGCTACACCTTC. This codes for CASSLAGNYGYTF. The whole variable domain, filled in from reference TRBV7-9 and TRBJ1-2, reads DTGVSQNPRHKITKRGQNVTFRCDPISEHNRLYWYRQTLGQGPEFLTYFQNEAQLEKSRLLSDRFSAERPKGSFSTLEIQRTEQGDSAMYLCASSLAGNYGYTFGSGTRLTVV.

The chain is built from TRBV7-6 and TRBJ2-3; TRBD2 matches 11 bases. Germline V gives CDR1 SGHVS, CDR2 FNYEAQ. CDR3 length: 16 amino acids. Trimming cost V 0 bases and J 5 bases; bases outside gene matches: 4. This chain's CDR3 is CASSLAGGLAGDTQYF. CDR3 coding DNA: TGTGCCAGCAGCTTAGCAGGTGGACTAGCGGGAGATACGCAGTATTTT.

The CDR3 region has the DNA TGCGCCAGCAGCTTGAACCGGGAGCTCAATGAGCAGTTCTTC. It is translated as CASSLNRELNEQFF. The V call is TRBV5-1, the J call TRBJ2-1, with D possibly TRBD2 on 6 matching bases. This CDR3 has 14 residues. V lost 1 base and J lost 6, with 11 bases in between. The germline V gene encodes CDR1 SGHRS and CDR2 YFSETQ. The full variable domain, completed using reference TRBV5-1 and TRBJ2-1, is KAGVTQTPRYLIKTRGQQVTLSCSPISGHRSVSWYQQTPGQGLQFLFEYFSETQRNKGNFPGRFSGRQFSNSRSEMNVSTLELGDSALYLCASSLNRELNEQFFGPGTRLTVL.